These 14 T cell receptor beta chains originate from one sample sequenced in a study of cytomegalovirus exposure and HLA in healthy donors. Repertoires were generated with immunoSEQ multiplex PCR, while TCRdb's copy carries only in-frame clones and drops some. The data show about 90,000 clones, roughly 83% seen once. Sequenced input: PBMCs. All receptors come from a woman aged 18-29 years in good health and CMV-seropositive.

As DNA, the CDR3 is TGCGCCAGCAGCCAACGGGGGTCCCCCACAGATACGCAGTATTTT. This encodes CASSQRGSPTDTQYF. This chain links TRBV4-3 with TRBJ2-3, with D maybe TRBD2 (6 bases). CDR3 length equals 15 residues. Germline CDR1 and CDR2: LGHNA and YSLEER. Deletions cut 2 bases from V and 2 bases from J, with 11 bases between.

The chain combines TRBV27 with TRBJ2-3; D might be TRBD1 (5 bases). Germline assignment: CDR1 MNHEY and CDR2 SMNVEV (reference sequence). Trimming took off 5 bases at V and 2 bases at J, with 23 bases between the two ends. The CDR3 covers 18 residues. The CDR3 nucleotides read TGTGCCAGCAGTAGAAGGTTGTGGCCAGGGAAATCCACAGATACGCAGTATTTT. Translation: CASSRRLWPGKSTDTQYF.

V and J are TRBV19 and TRBJ2-7; D is possibly TRBD1 (5 bases). Trimming took 1 base from V and 0 from J, leaving 13 bases between them. Germline CDR1 is LNHDA and CDR2 is SQIVND (reference sequence). The CDR3 is 16 amino acids. CDR3 loop: CASSIGKGESSYEQYF. The CDR3 DNA sequence: TGTGCCAGTAGTATAGGAAAAGGGGAAAGCTCCTACGAGCAGTACTTC.

V gene TRBV27 combines with J gene TRBJ1-6, with 7 nucleotides matching TRBD1. Per the germline V gene, CDR1 is MNHEY and CDR2 is SMNVEV (reference sequence). The CDR3 contains 13 residues. Germline trimming cut 10 bases from V and 7 bases from J; bases unmatched to any gene: 7. The CDR3 sequence is CATATGWNSPLHF. Written as DNA, the CDR3 is TGTGCCACCGCGACAGGGTGGAATTCACCCCTCCACTTT.

The CDR3 is CASSFDRVGHEKLFF. The CDR3 DNA reads TGTGCCAGCAGCTTCGACAGGGTCGGGCACGAAAAACTGTTTTTT. This chain connects TRBV11-2 to TRBJ1-4; TRBD1 matches 7 bases. V trimming: 3 bases; J trimming: 8 bases; junction bases outside the gene matches: 9. CDR1 is SGHAT and CDR2 is FQNNGV in the germline V gene. The CDR3 consists of 15 residues.

This rearrangement joins TRBV27 to TRBJ1-5; 9 bases fit TRBD1. The CDR3 covers 13 residues. CDR1 is MNHEY and CDR2 is SMNVEV in the germline V gene (reference sequence). The ends lost 4 bases at V and 5 bases at J; junction bases unmatched: 0. CDR3 coding DNA: TGTGCCAGCAGTTGGGACAGGGATCAGCCCCAGCATTTT. Its protein is CASSWDRDQPQHF.

The V gene is TRBV2, the J gene TRBJ1-2; D may be TRBD1 (6 bases). The CDR3 sequence is 12 residues long. Germline values: CDR1 SNHLY, CDR2 FYNNEI. Between the trimmed V and J ends, which lost 9 bases and 1 base, there was a span of 9 bases. DNA of the CDR3: TGTGCCAGTCAGGACAGTAACTATGGCTACACCTTC. This translates into CASQDSNYGYTF.

The chain combines TRBV13 with TRBJ2-5; tentatively, D is TRBD2 (5 bases). CDR1 is PRHDT and CDR2 is FYEKMQ in the germline V gene (reference sequence). The CDR3 covers 14 residues. The V end was cut by 3 bases, the J end by 2 bases, with 10 bases between. The CDR3: CASSFGGGQETQYF. As DNA, the CDR3 is TGTGCCAGCAGCTTTGGCGGAGGTCAAGAGACCCAGTACTTC.

The chain links TRBV27 to TRBJ1-5; no clear D gene. The CDR3 has 14 residues. Germline lookup yields CDR1 MNHEY and CDR2 SMNVEV (reference sequence). Trimming took 0 bases from V and 5 from J, leaving 8 bases between them. DNA of the CDR3: TGTGCCAGCAGTTTATCGAATACGGATCAGCCCCAGCATTTT. Residues: CASSLSNTDQPQHF.

The V and J genes are TRBV7-6 and TRBJ2-5; TRBD2 aligns across 12 bases. The CDR3 is 19 residues long. CDR1 SGHVS and CDR2 FNYEAQ come from the germline V gene. Unmatched junction bases numbered 8, after V lost 0 bases and J lost 0 bases. The CDR3 sequence: CASSLAFASGGGYQETQYF. CDR3 in DNA: TGTGCCAGCAGCTTAGCGTTCGCTAGCGGGGGGGGGTACCAAGAGACCCAGTACTTC.

The V gene is TRBV21-1, the J gene TRBJ1-1. TRBV21-1 is tagged as a pseudogene. CDR3 length: 14 amino acids. CDR3 nucleotide sequence: TGTGCCAGCAGCAAAGTGGCGGGTGTCACTGAAGCTTTCTTT. Amino acids: CASSKVAGVTEAFF.

This chain links TRBV27 with TRBJ1-1; no firm D call. This CDR3 region has 14 residues. The germline V gene encodes CDR1 MNHEY and CDR2 SMNVEV (reference sequence). V lost 6 bases, J lost 1 base, and 12 bases lay in between. The CDR3 DNA reads TGTGCCAGCAGCCGGTGGCAGGAGAACACTGAAGCTTTCTTT. Translation gives CASSRWQENTEAFF.

This chain links TRBV6-1 with TRBJ1-5; unclear D gene. Germline V gene data show CDR1 as MNHNS and CDR2 as SASEGT. CDR3 size: 14 residues. V was clipped by 8 bases and J by 3 bases, with 14 bases between them. The CDR3 nucleotides are TGTGCCAGCTTTCCGGGAGGGAACAATCAGCCCCAGCATTTT. Translated: CASFPGGNNQPQHF.

The gene calls are TRBV9 and TRBJ1-1; perhaps TRBD1 as D (6 bases). Trimming cost V 2 bases and J 5 bases, with 13 bases left between them. CDR3 length equals 14 residues. From germline, CDR1 is SGDLS and CDR2 YYNGEE. The CDR3 region is CASSVTGAQTEAFF. CDR3 coding DNA: TGTGCCAGCAGCGTGACAGGAGCTCAAACTGAAGCTTTCTTT. The full variable domain, with the rest looked up from reference TRBV9 and TRBJ1-1, is DSGVTQTPKHLITATGQRVTLRCSPRSGDLSVYWYQQSLDQGLQFLIQYYNGEERAKGNILERFSAQQFPDLHSELNLSSLELGDSALYFCASSVTGAQTEAFFGQGTRLTVV.